The source of this T cell receptor (beta chain) is a study of low-dose radiotherapy and immunotherapy resistance in tumors. Covering alpha and beta chains, TRAV- and TRBV-specific primers were used for the first-strand cDNA. The authors ran 15 to 20 PCR cycles to amplify TCRs with a constant-region primer and V-primer adapter. TCRdb reprocessed the reads with MiXCR, giving one entry per CDR3 protein. The data show around 80,000 distinct CDR3 sequences, with 15% to 20% seen just once and approximately 6% held by the top ten. Time point reported: before trial treatment. This clonotype has a count of ten or more. Source: PBMCs, taken before treatment. The sequence was obtained from a male donor with prostate cancer.

Here the CDR3 reads CASSSEWGRGTEAFF. CDR3 sequence (DNA): TGTGCCAGCAGCTCCGAATGGGGGCGCGGCACTGAAGCTTTCTTT. This sequence joins TRBV6-1 and TRBJ1-1; tentative D call: TRBD1 (6 bases). Germline CDR1 and CDR2: MNHNS and SASEGT. V was shortened by 6 bases and J by 4 bases, with 18 bases between the two germline ends. The CDR3 length is 15 residues.